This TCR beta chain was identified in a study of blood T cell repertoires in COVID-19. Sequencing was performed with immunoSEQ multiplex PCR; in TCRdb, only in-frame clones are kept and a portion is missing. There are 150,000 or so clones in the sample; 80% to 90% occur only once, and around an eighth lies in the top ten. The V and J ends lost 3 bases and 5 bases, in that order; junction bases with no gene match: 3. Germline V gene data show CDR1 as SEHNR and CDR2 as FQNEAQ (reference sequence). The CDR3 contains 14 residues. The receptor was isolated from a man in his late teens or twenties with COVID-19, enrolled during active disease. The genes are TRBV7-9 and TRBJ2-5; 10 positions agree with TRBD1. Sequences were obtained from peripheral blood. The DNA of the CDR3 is TGTGCCAGCAGCTTGACAGGGGGCTACGAGACCCAGTACTTC. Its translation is CASSLTGGYETQYF. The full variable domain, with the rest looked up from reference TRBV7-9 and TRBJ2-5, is DTGVSQNPRHKITKRGQNVTFRCDPISEHNRLYWYRQTLGQGPEFLTYFQNEAQLEKSRLLSDRFSAERPKGSFSTLEIQRTEQGDSAMYLCASSLTGGYETQYFGPGTRLLVL.